This T cell receptor (beta chain) came from a study of early T cells in non-severe SARS-CoV-2 infection. TCRdb re-called the 5' RACE reads with MiXCR, one entry per CDR3 protein. This sample has some 45,000 distinct CDR3 sequences, with around 7.8% found just once. This CDR3 contains 17 residues. V shed 4 bases and J 6 bases; nucleotides not matched to a gene: 10. This rearrangement joins TRBV12-3 or TRBV12-4 to TRBJ2-3, with 13 positions matching TRBD2. Sequences were obtained from whole blood. The clonotype comes from an adult who was a healthcare worker with PCR-confirmed SARS-CoV-2 infection or an uninfected control (not recorded which). The CDR3 DNA reads TGTGCCAGCAGTTCCGGCCCCACTAGCGGGGGGGCTGATACGCAGTATTTT. Amino acids: CASSSGPTSGGADTQYF.